Below are 19 T cell receptor beta chains sequenced from a single sample in a study of patients with pleural tuberculosis. Via MiXCR, TCRdb re-called the reads, giving one row per CDR3 protein. The sample carries tens of thousands of distinct CDR3 sequences, 15% to 20% recorded once. The source material was peripheral blood. These receptors were collected from a human donor with pleural tuberculosis.

The V call is TRBV5-4, the J call TRBJ1-6; 7 bases agree with TRBD1. The germline V gene encodes CDR1 SGHNT and CDR2 YYREEE (reference sequence). The CDR3 runs to 14 residues. Losses at the gene ends were 5 bases for V and 5 bases for J; bases not matched to a gene: 4. CDR3 sequence: CASSYDRDNSPLHF. CDR3 sequence (DNA): TGTGCCAGCAGTTATGACAGGGATAATTCACCCCTCCACTTT.

A note on this clonotype: Possible read error: a much larger clone is one base away. The chain joins TRBV5-6 to TRBJ1-1; tentative D call: TRBD1 (6 bases). Germline V gene data show CDR1 as SGHDT and CDR2 as YYEEEE. This CDR3 is built from 13 residues. V shed 9 bases and J shed 6 bases, with 18 bases lying between them. CDR3 DNA sequence: TGTGCCAACACCCCTGGACAGTCCCCTGAAGCTTTCTTT. Translation: CANTPGQSPEAFF.

This clonotype is deemed medium-sized. V is TRBV27 and J is TRBJ2-3; weak D call: TRBD1 (5 bases). The V end lost 3 bases, the J end lost 0 bases, and 10 bases lay between the germline ends. Germline values: CDR1 MNHEY, CDR2 SMNVEV (reference sequence). The CDR3 runs to 15 residues. In DNA form, the CDR3 reads TGTGCCAGCAGTTTCTCGAGACAGAGCACAGATACGCAGTATTTT. Translation: CASSFSRQSTDTQYF.

This clonotype came up many times. The gene calls are TRBV9 and TRBJ1-1; 7 bases match TRBD1. Trimming removed 3 bases from V and 4 bases from J; junction bases left unmatched: 9. Germline lookup yields CDR1 SGDLS and CDR2 YYNGEE. The CDR3 spans 15 residues. The CDR3 DNA follows: TGTGCCAGCAGCGCGTACGACAGGGCCGGCACTGAAGCTTTCTTT. Translation: CASSAYDRAGTEAFF.

In its sample, this clonotype was seen many times. The chain uses TRBV7-9 and TRBJ2-1; D is unresolved. This CDR3 contains 14 residues. The V end lost 1 base, the J end lost 5 bases, and 9 bases lay between the germline ends. Germline CDR1 is SEHNR and CDR2 is FQNEAQ (reference sequence). CDR3: CASSLGVGNNEQFF. The CDR3 DNA is TGTGCCAGCAGCTTAGGAGTAGGGAACAATGAGCAGTTCTTC.

This clonotype was picked up many times. The rearrangement joins TRBV19 to TRBJ2-7, with D possibly being TRBD1 (7 bases). Per germline, CDR1 LNHDA and CDR2 SQIVND (reference sequence). The CDR3 runs to 17 residues. Trimming took 5 bases from V and 3 from J, leaving 23 bases between them. The CDR3 nucleotides read TGTGCCAGTAGTTCGGGGGCTGCCGGGACAGATAGCTACGAGCAGTACTTC. Translated: CASSSGAAGTDSYEQYF.

This clonotype was counted many times. The rearrangement joins TRBV4-3 to TRBJ1-5; 8 bases match TRBD1. Trimming cost V 0 bases and J 7 bases; bases outside gene matches: 8. The CDR3 contains 16 residues. The germline gives CDR1 LGHNA, CDR2 YSLEER. The CDR3 reads CASSQERDRGGQPQHF. CDR3 DNA sequence: TGCGCCAGCAGCCAAGAACGCGACAGGGGTGGCCAGCCCCAGCATTTT.

This clonotype was seen repeatedly, ten times or more. The chain employs TRBV6-5 and TRBJ1-3; D gene uncertain. Between the trimmed V and J ends, which lost 2 bases and 4 bases, there was a span of 9 bases. The germline V gene has CDR1 MNHEY and CDR2 SVGAGI. The CDR3 loop spans 14 amino acids. The CDR3 bases are TGTGCCAGCAGTTACGGCTTACGGGGAAACACCATATATTTT. Translating gives CASSYGLRGNTIYF.

This clonotype was counted at least ten times. This chain links TRBV20-1 with TRBJ2-2; D gene uncertain. This CDR3 region has 13 residues. V gave up 6 bases and J gave up 1 base, with 9 bases separating them. Looked up from germline, CDR1 is DFQATT and CDR2 is SNEGSKA (reference sequence). The CDR3 sequence is CSAQDVNTGELFF. CDR3 DNA: TGCAGTGCCCAGGACGTGAACACCGGGGAGCTGTTTTTT.

This clonotype appeared once. The V gene is TRBV12-3 or TRBV12-4, the J gene TRBJ1-3, with D possibly matching TRBD1 (6 bases). Trimming left V 4 bases short and J 1 base short, with 23 bases between. This CDR3 is built from 19 residues. The CDR3 spells CASSSPTGTRQGSGNTIYF. The CDR3 DNA reads as TGTGCCAGCAGTTCTCCGACGGGGACAAGGCAGGGATCTGGAAACACCATATATTTT.

There are many counts of this clonotype. This chain connects TRBV28 to TRBJ2-2, with D hard to call. CDR3 length: 12 amino acids. The germline V gene encodes CDR1 MDHEN and CDR2 SYDVKM. V lost 7 bases and J 3 bases, leaving 6 bases between the germline ends. CDR3 bases: TGTGCCAGCATATTATACACCGGGGAGCTGTTTTTT. The encoded protein is CASILYTGELFF.

This clonotype was picked up many times. The gene calls are TRBV24-1 and TRBJ2-1; 8 positions match TRBD1. CDR1 is KGHDR, CDR2 SFDVKD, per germline. The trim removed 9 bases at V and 4 bases at J, leaving 10 bases unmatched. The CDR3 sequence is 15 residues long. CDR3: CATSPGTGVYNEQFF. The CDR3 DNA follows: TGTGCCACCTCGCCTGGGACAGGCGTATACAATGAGCAGTTCTTC.

This clonotype was detected ten times or more. The rearrangement joins TRBV4-1 to TRBJ2-5; D unclear. V was clipped by 0 bases and J by 5 bases, with 4 bases between them. Germline V gene lookup returns CDR1 MGHRA and CDR2 YSYEKL. There are 12 residues in the CDR3. CDR3 residues: CASSQDDETQYF. Written as DNA, the CDR3 is TGCGCCAGCAGCCAAGACGACGAGACCCAGTACTTC.

Points on this clonotype: The junction departs from germline at one end; a sequencing error may be responsible. The chain recombines TRBV2 with TRBJ1-5, with TRBD1 as a possible D gene (6 bases). The CDR3 loop spans 14 amino acids. Germline loops: CDR1 SNHLY, CDR2 FYNNEI. The CDR3 sequence: CASSADSRSQPQHF. The CDR3 coding sequence is TGTGCCAGCAGTGCGGACAGCCGGAGTCAGCCCCAGCATTTC.

This clonotype was found many times. This chain connects TRBV6-2 or TRBV6-3 to TRBJ2-7; D call uncertain. The germline CDR1 and CDR2 sequences are MNHEY and SVGEGT. CDR3 size: 13 residues. V lost 10 bases, J lost 2 bases, and 15 bases lay in between. The CDR3 DNA reads as TGTGCCACGGCGCAGGCCGATCCCTACGAGCAGTACTTC. It yields the protein CATAQADPYEQYF.

Judged by abundance, this clonotype is medium-sized. The chain carries TRBV6-6 and TRBJ2-1; 10 bases line up with TRBD1. The CDR3 has 17 residues. The V gene's germline CDR1 is MNHNY and CDR2 SVGAGI (reference sequence). V lost 0 bases, J lost 3 bases, and 5 bases stayed unmatched. The CDR3 is CASSYSGGQGIYNEQFF. CDR3 nucleotide sequence: TGTGCCAGCAGTTACTCAGGGGGACAGGGGATCTACAATGAGCAGTTCTTC.

At least ten counts were recorded for this clonotype. The genes are TRBV4-3 and TRBJ1-5, with TRBD1 as a possible D gene (5 bases). V lost 3 bases to trimming and J lost 6 bases, with 12 bases between them. CDR1 is LGHNA and CDR2 is YSLEER in the germline V gene. The CDR3 has 14 residues. CDR3 sequence (DNA): TGCGCCAGCAGCCAGGAGGGGTTGGGTCAGCCCCAGCATTTT. Translated: CASSQEGLGQPQHF.

This clonotype was detected a few times. The chain is built from TRBV28 and TRBJ1-1; the match to TRBD1 covers 7 bases. The CDR3 totals 15 residues. V dropped 5 bases and J dropped 8; count of bases not matched to a gene: 14. Germline V gives CDR1 MDHEN, CDR2 SYDVKM. This CDR3 is CASSLPEDRPQEAFF. Written as DNA, the CDR3 is TGTGCCAGCAGTCTCCCCGAGGACAGGCCCCAAGAAGCTTTCTTT.

The chain recombines TRBV20-1 with TRBJ1-5; D remains unclear. CDR1 is DFQATT, CDR2 SNEGSKA, per germline (reference sequence). The CDR3 runs to 14 residues. V dropped 4 bases and J dropped 11 bases, with 21 bases sitting between them. The CDR3 protein is CSATSPKVPESQHF. The CDR3, as DNA: TGCAGTGCTACCAGCCCGAAGGTACCGGAGTCCCAGCATTTT.